This T cell receptor beta chain came from a study of T cells in localized non-small cell lung cancer. The ends were cut back, 0 bases at V and 0 bases at J, with 8 bases in the middle. The CDR3 spans 14 residues. In germline, CDR1 is SQVTM, CDR2 ANQGSEA. Only one count was recorded for this clone. Produced via immunoSEQ multiplex PCR; TCRdb's table is partial and in-frame only. This table has approximately 1,800 clones, about a quarter appearing once. Sequenced material: normal lung tissue next to the tumor, taken before any cancer treatment. The chain couples TRBV29-1 to TRBJ1-2, with D uncertain. This sequence was found in an older male donor with stage I lung adenocarcinoma. CDR3: CSVEDSKTNYGYTF. DNA of the CDR3: TGCAGCGTTGAAGATTCCAAAACTAACTATGGCTACACCTTC.